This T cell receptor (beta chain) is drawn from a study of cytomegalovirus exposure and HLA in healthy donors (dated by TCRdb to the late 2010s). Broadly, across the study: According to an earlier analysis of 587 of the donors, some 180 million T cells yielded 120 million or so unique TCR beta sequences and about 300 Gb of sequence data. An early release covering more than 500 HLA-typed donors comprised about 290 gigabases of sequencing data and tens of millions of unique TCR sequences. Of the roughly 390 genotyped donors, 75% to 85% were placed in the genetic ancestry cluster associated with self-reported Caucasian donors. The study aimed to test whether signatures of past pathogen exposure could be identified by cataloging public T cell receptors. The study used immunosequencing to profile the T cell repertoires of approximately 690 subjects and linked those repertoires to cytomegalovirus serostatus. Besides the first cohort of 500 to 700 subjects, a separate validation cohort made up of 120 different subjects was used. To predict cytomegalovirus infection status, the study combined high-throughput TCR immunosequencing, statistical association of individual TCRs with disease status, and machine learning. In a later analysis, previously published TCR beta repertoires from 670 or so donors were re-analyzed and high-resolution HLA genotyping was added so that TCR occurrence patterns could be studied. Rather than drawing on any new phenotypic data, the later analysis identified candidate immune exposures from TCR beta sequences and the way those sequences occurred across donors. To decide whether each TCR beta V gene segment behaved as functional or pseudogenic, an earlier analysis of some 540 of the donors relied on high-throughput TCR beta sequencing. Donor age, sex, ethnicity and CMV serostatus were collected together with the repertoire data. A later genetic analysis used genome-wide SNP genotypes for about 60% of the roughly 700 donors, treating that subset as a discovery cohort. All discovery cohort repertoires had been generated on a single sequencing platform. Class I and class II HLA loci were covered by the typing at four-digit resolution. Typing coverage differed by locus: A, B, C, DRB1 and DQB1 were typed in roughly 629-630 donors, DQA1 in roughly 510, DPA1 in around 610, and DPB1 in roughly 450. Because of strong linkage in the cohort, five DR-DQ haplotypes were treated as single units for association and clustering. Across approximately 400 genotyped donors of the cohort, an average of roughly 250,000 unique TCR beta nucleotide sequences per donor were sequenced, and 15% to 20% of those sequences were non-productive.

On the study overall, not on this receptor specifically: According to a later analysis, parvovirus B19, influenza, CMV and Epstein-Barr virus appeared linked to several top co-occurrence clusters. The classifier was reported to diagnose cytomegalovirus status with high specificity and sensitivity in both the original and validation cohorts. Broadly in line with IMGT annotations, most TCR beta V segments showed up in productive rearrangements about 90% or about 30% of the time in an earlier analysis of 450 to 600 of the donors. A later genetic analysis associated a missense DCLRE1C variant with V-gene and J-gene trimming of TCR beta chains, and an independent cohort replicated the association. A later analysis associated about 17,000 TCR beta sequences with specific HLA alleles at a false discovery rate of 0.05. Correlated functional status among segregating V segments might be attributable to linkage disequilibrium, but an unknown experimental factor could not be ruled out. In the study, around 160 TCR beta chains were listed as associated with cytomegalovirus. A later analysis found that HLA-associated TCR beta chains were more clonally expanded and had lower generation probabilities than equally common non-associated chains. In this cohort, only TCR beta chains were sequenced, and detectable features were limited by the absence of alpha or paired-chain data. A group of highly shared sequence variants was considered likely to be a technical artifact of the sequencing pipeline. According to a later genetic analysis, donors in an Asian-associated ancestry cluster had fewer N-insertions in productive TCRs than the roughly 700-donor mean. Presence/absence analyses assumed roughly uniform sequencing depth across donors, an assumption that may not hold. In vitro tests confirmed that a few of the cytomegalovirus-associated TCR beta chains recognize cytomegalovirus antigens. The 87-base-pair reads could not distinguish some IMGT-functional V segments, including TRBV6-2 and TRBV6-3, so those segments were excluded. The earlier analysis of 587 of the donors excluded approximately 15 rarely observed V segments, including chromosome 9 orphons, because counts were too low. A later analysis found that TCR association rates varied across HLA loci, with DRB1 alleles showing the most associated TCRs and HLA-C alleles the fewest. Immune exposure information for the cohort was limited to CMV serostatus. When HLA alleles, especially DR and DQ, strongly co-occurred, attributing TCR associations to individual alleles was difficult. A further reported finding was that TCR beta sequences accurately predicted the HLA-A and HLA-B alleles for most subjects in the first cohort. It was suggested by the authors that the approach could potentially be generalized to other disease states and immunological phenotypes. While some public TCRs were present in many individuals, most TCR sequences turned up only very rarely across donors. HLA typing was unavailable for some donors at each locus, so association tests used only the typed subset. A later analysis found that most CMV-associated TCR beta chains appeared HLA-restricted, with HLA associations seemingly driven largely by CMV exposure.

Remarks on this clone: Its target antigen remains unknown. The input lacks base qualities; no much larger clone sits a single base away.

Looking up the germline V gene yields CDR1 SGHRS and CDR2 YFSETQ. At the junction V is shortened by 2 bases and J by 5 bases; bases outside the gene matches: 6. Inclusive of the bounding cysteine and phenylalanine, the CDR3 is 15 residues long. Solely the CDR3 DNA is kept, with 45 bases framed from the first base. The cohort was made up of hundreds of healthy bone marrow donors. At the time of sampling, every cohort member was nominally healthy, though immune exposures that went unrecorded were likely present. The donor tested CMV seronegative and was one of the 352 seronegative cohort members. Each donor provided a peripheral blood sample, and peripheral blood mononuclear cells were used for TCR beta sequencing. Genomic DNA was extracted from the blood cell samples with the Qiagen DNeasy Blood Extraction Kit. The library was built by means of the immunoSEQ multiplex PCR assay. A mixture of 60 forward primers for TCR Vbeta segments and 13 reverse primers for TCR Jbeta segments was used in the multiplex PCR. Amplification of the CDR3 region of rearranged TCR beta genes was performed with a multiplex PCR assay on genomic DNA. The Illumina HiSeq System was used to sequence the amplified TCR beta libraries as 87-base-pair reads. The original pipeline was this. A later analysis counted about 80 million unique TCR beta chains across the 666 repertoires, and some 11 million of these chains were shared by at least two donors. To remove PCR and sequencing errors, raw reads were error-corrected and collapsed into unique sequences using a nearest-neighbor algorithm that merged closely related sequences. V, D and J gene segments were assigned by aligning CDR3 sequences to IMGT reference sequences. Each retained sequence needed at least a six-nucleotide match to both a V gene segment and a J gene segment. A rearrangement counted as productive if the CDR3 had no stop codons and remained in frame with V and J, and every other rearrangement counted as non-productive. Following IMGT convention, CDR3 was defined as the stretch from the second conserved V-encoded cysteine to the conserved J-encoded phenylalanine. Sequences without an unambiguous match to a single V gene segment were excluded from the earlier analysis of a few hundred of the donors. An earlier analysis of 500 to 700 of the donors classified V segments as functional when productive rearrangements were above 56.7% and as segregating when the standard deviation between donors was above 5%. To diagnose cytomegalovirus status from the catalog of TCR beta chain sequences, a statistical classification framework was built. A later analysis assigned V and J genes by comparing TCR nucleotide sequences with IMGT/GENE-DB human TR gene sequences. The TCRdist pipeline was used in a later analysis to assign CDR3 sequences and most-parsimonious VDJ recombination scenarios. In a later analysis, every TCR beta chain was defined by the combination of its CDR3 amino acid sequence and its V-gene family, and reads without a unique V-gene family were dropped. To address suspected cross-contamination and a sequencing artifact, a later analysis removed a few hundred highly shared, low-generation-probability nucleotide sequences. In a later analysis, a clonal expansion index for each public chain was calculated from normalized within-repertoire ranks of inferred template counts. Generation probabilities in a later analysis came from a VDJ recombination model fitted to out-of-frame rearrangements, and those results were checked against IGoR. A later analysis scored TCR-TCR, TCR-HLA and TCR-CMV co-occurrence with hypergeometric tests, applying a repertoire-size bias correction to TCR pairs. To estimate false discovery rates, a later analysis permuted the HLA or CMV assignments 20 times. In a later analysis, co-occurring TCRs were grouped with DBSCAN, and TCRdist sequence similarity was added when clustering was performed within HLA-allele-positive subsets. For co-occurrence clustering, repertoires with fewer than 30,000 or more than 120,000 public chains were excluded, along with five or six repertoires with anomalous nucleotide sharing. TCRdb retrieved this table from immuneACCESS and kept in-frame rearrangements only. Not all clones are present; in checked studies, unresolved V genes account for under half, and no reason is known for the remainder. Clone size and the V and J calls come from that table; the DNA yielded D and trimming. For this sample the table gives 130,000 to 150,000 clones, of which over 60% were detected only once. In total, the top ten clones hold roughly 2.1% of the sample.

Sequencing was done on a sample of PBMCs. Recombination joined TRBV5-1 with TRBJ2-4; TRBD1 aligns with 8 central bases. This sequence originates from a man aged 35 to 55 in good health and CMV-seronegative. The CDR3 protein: CASSFSGTGQNIQYF. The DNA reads TGCGCCAGCAGCTTCTCTGGGACAGGCCAAAACATTCAGTACTTC. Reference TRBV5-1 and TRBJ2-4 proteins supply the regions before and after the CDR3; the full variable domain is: KAGVTQTPRYLIKTRGQQVTLSCSPISGHRSVSWYQQTPGQGLQFLFEYFSETQRNKGNFPGRFSGRQFSNSRSEMNVSTLELGDSALYLCASSFSGTGQNIQYFGAGTRLSVL.